A single sample is the source of the 17 T cell receptor beta chains below, sequenced in a study of OX40 agonist ivuxolimab in advanced cancers. Only in-frame clones appear in the TCRdb table, and some are missing; sequencing was by immunoSEQ multiplex PCR. The sample carries tens of thousands of clones, roughly 73% recorded once. The input for sequencing was CD4+ or CD8+ T cells sorted from blood, taken in a trial of the OX40 agonist ivuxolimab. The origin of the receptors is an adult with an advanced solid tumor such as melanoma, head and neck, liver or kidney cancer.

V gene TRBV7-9 combines with J gene TRBJ1-1, with a tentative D call TRBD1 (6 bases). Germline V gene data show CDR1 as SEHNR and CDR2 as FQNEAQ (reference sequence). Trimming removed 5 bases from V and 4 bases from J, with 14 bases in between. CDR3 size: 14 residues. CDR3 nucleotides: TGTGCCAGCAGCCTAGGGCGGGGGCCCACTGAAGCTTTCTTT. Translation gives CASSLGRGPTEAFF. Variable domain in full (rest from reference TRBV7-9 and TRBJ1-1): DTGVSQNPRHKITKRGQNVTFRCDPISEHNRLYWYRQTLGQGPEFLTYFQNEAQLEKSRLLSDRFSAERPKGSFSTLEIQRTEQGDSAMYLCASSLGRGPTEAFFGQGTRLTVV.

This chain connects TRBV4-2 to TRBJ2-3, with 8 bases fitting TRBD2. CDR1 is LGHNA, CDR2 YNFKEQ, per germline. CDR3 size: 15 residues. V was clipped by 1 base and J by 5 bases; unmatched bases: 5. The CDR3 nucleotides read TGTGCCAGCAGCCAAGGTCGCCTAGCGGGAGATACGCAGTATTTT. Its translation: CASSQGRLAGDTQYF.

By share of the sample, this clone is medium-sized. This chain connects TRBV28 to TRBJ1-6; TRBD1 aligns across 7 bases. The CDR3 has 14 amino acids. The V gene's germline CDR1 is MDHEN and CDR2 SYDVKM. The trim removed 5 bases at V and 8 bases at J, leaving 6 bases unmatched. CDR3 coding DNA: TGTGCCAGCAGTGAGACAGGGATGGATTCACCCCTCCACTTT. Protein: CASSETGMDSPLHF.

By frequency in the sample, this clone is medium-sized. The chain joins TRBV4-1 to TRBJ2-1; D gene unclear. The CDR3 loop spans 16 amino acids. Germline assignment: CDR1 MGHRA and CDR2 YSYEKL. Trimming left V 2 bases short and J 7 bases short, with 18 bases between. This chain's CDR3 is CASSQRSVGSGNEQFF. CDR3 sequence (DNA): TGCGCCAGCAGCCAACGATCCGTCGGGTCCGGGAATGAGCAGTTCTTC.

The chain has TRBV6-5 and TRBJ2-1, with D possibly being TRBD2 (7 bases). Trimming stripped 1 base from V and 7 bases from J, with 14 bases between. From germline, CDR1 is MNHEY and CDR2 SVGAGI. This CDR3 has 15 amino acids. The CDR3 loop is CASSYWGGAGNEQFF. DNA for the CDR3: TGTGCCAGCAGTTACTGGGGGGGGGCCGGGAATGAGCAGTTCTTC.

The V gene is TRBV6-1, the J gene TRBJ2-7; D might be TRBD1 (5 bases). This CDR3 comprises 13 residues. Trimming took 2 bases from V and 3 from J, leaving 8 bases between them. Germline V gene sequence: CDR1 MNHNS, CDR2 SASEGT. The CDR3 here is CASSEQGFYEQYF. Here the CDR3 DNA reads TGTGCCAGCAGTGAACAGGGTTTCTACGAGCAGTACTTC.

CDR3 in amino acids: CAISDGQVNQPQHF. The CDR3, as DNA: TGTGCCATCAGTGATGGACAGGTTAATCAGCCCCAGCATTTT. V usage is TRBV10-3 and J usage is TRBJ1-5, with 7 bases fitting TRBD1. The germline CDR1 and CDR2 sequences are ENHRY and SYGVKD. V trimming: 3 bases; J trimming: 4 bases; junction bases outside the gene matches: 3. This CDR3 has 14 residues.

This clone was counted only a few times. CDR3 loop: CATSRQGDEQYF. CDR3 nucleotides: TGTGCCACCAGCAGACAGGGGGACGAGCAGTACTTC. V gene TRBV15 combines with J gene TRBJ2-7, with TRBD1 matching over 7 bases. Trimming removed 2 bases from V and 5 bases from J; junction bases left unmatched: 0. The CDR3 totals 12 residues. Germline V gene sequence: CDR1 LNHNV, CDR2 YYDKDF (reference sequence).

V usage is TRBV7-4 and J usage is TRBJ2-7, with a tentative D call TRBD1 (6 bases). Per the germline V gene, CDR1 is SGHVT and CDR2 is SQSDAQ. The V end lost 5 bases, the J end lost 5 bases, and 19 bases lay between the germline ends. CDR3 size: 15 residues. Here the CDR3 reads CASSPGAVSIHEQYF. The CDR3, as DNA: TGTGCCAGCAGCCCAGGGGCAGTCTCTATCCACGAGCAGTACTTC.

This clone showed up many times. V usage is TRBV7-8 and J usage is TRBJ1-5; 8 positions agree with TRBD1. Losses at the gene ends were 3 bases for V and 5 bases for J; bases not matched to a gene: 6. The germline CDR1 and CDR2 sequences are SGHVS and FQNEAQ. The CDR3 extends over 15 amino acids. The DNA of the CDR3 is TGTGCCAGCAGCTTTAACAGGGGGATGGATCAGCCCCAGCATTTT. Translating it yields CASSFNRGMDQPQHF. The variable domain in full, with the rest retrieved from reference TRBV7-8 and TRBJ1-5, is GAGVSQSPRYKVAKRGQDVALRCDPISGHVSLFWYQQALGQGPEFLTYFQNEAQLDKSGLPSDRFFAERPEGSVSTLKIQRTQQEDSAVYLCASSFNRGMDQPQHFGDGTRLSIL.

This clone was counted once. The chain joins TRBV5-1 to TRBJ2-5; D may be TRBD1 or TRBD2 (6 bases each). Per germline, CDR1 SGHRS and CDR2 YFSETQ. The CDR3 sequence is 15 residues long. Trimming shortened V by 4 bases and J by 4 bases, and 17 bases separated the two germline ends. For the CDR3, the DNA is TGCGCCAGCAGCCTGGGGGGCTCAGTCGGAGAGACCCAGTACTTC. Encoded protein: CASSLGGSVGETQYF.

This rearrangement joins TRBV28 to TRBJ1-6; possible D gene TRBD1, 6 bases. V gave up 5 bases and J gave up 0 bases, with 11 bases separating them. CDR1 is MDHEN, CDR2 SYDVKM, per germline. The CDR3 runs 16 residues. DNA for the CDR3: TGTGCCAGCAGTGTTACAGGGAGCTCCTATAATTCACCCCTCCACTTT. Protein: CASSVTGSSYNSPLHF.

This sequence joins TRBV6-6 and TRBJ2-3; the D is unclear. Per the germline V gene, CDR1 is MNHNY and CDR2 is SVGAGI (reference sequence). The CDR3 is made up of 11 amino acids. Trimming left V 11 bases short and J 5 bases short, with 11 bases between. DNA for the CDR3: TGTGCCTGCACCCTCGGAGATACGCAGTATTTT. Protein: CACTLGDTQYF.

The rearrangement links TRBV5-1 to TRBJ2-3; 12 bases line up with TRBD2. Germline values: CDR1 SGHRS, CDR2 YFSETQ. V trimming: 3 bases; J trimming: 5 bases; junction bases outside the gene matches: 10. The CDR3 runs to 17 residues. The CDR3 coding sequence is TGCGCCAGCAGCTCCGGACTAGCGGGGTGGGGACGAGATACGCAGTATTTT. It codes for CASSSGLAGWGRDTQYF.

This clone was found a few times. The J gene is TRBJ1-2, the V gene TRBV4-1; TRBD1 matches at 7 bases. The V segment lost 1 base and the J segment 6 bases; nucleotides outside the gene matches: 5. The CDR3 runs to 14 residues. Germline CDR1 MGHRA, CDR2 YSYEKL. The CDR3 here is CASSQVGQTHGYTF. For the CDR3, the DNA is TGCGCCAGCAGCCAAGTGGGACAGACCCATGGCTACACCTTC.

This clone was counted once. This chain links TRBV7-9 with TRBJ2-5; perhaps TRBD1 as D (6 bases). The better agreement between TRBJ2-7 and the DNA end casts doubt on the J call. Germline V gene sequence: CDR1 SEHNR, CDR2 FQNEAQ (reference sequence). This CDR3 comprises 12 residues. The CDR3 DNA is TGTGCCAGCAGCGCCTACAGGGACGAGCAGTACTTC. Translating it yields CASSAYRDEQYF.

J is TRBJ1-4 and V is TRBV11-2; tentative D call: TRBD1 (6 bases). Germline CDR1 reads SGHAT; CDR2 reads FQNNGV. V dropped 2 bases and J dropped 8 bases, with 21 bases sitting between them. The CDR3 covers 17 residues. The CDR3 protein is CASSLSVARGGQEKLFF. The CDR3 region has the DNA TGTGCCAGCAGCTTATCCGTGGCGCGTGGGGGACAAGAAAAACTGTTTTTT.